One and the same sample provided the 19 T cell receptor delta chains below, sequenced in a study of gamma-delta T cells after stem cell transplantation. TCRdb used CATT to re-call clones from the RT-PCR reads. The table has about 14,000 delta-chain clones, over 8% seen once. The sequencing sample was made of gamma-delta T cells. The source is a human donor. It is not recorded whose cells these are; they may come from a transplant donor.

Worth noting for this clone: The protein recorded in TCRdb matches a much larger clone and deviates from this DNA's translation at residue 8, suggesting a read error; the protein here is obtained by translating the DNA. The V call is TRDV2, the J call TRDJ1; D ambiguous. CDR3 length equals 13 residues. Germline CDR1 reads GEAIGNYY; CDR2 reads EKD. Trimming pared 3 bases from V and 4 bases from J, leaving 11 bases between. DNA of the CDR3: TGTGCCTGTGACGCCCTAGACAACGATAAACTCATCTTT. It codes for CACDALDNDKLIF.

In this sample, this clone is large. It is likely a read error: a sequence one base away is far more abundant. This chain connects TRDV3 to TRDJ1; D tentatively reads TRDD2 or TRDD3 (6 bases each). Germline V gene sequence: CDR1 TVYSNPD, CDR2 GDNSRS (reference sequence). The CDR3 is 14 amino acids. V was shortened by 5 bases and J by 5 bases, with 21 bases between the two germline ends. The CDR3 region is CALSSYGLGDKLIF. The CDR3 DNA follows: TGTGCCCTCTCCTCCTACGGCCTGGGGGATAAACTCATCTTT.

This clone was recorded a few times. This DNA's translation differs at residue 14 from TCRdb's protein, which comes from a much larger clone; a read error is likely, and the protein shown is translated from the DNA. The CDR3: CACDTLGSALDTDELIF. CDR3 sequence (DNA): TGTGCCTGTGACACCCTCGGGTCCGCCCTTGACACCGATGAACTCATCTTT. V and J are TRDV2 and TRDJ1; unclear D gene. In germline, CDR1 is GEAIGNYY, CDR2 EKD. CDR3 size: 17 residues.

On this clone: Other DNA sequences in the same sample also yield this CDR3. V is TRDV2 and J is TRDJ3; TRDD3 matches 12 bases. Looked up from germline, CDR1 is GEAIGNYY and CDR2 is EKD. With V trimmed by 0 bases and J by 8 bases, 7 bases remained unmatched. The CDR3 sequence is 18 residues long. The CDR3 bases are TGTGCCTGTGACACCGTACTGGGGGATACTCTGTACACCCGACAGATGTTTTTC. Translation gives CACDTVLGDTLYTRQMFF.

The sample holds many counts of this clone. A far more abundant clone sits one base away, making this likely a read error. The sample carries other DNA sequences with the same CDR3. This chain joins TRDV2 and TRDJ1, with 8 nucleotides matching TRDD2. Per the germline V gene, CDR1 is GEAIGNYY and CDR2 is EKD. This CDR3 has 22 amino acids. CDR3 DNA: TGCGCCTGTGACACCGGAAATCTTCCTACGTCTCCTGGGCTCACTACGCGCGATAAACTCATCTTT. It specifies CACDTGNLPTSPGLTTRDKLIF.

The sample holds a few counts of this clone. TCRdb pairs this DNA with a much larger clone's protein that differs at residue 4, likely a read error; the protein shown was translated from the DNA. J is TRDJ1 and V is TRDV2; D is possibly TRDD3 (6 bases). V was trimmed by 4 bases and J by 0 bases, leaving 23 bases between them. The CDR3 totals 18 residues. Per the germline V gene, CDR1 is GEAIGNYY and CDR2 is EKD. DNA for the CDR3: TGTGCCTGTGAGTCCCTAGGTGGTGGGGGTTCGTACACCGATAAACTCATCTTT. As protein: CACESLGGGGSYTDKLIF.

This clone has a count of ten or more. A read error likely explains this, since a far larger clone differs by one base. The sample carries other DNA sequences with the same CDR3. The J gene is TRDJ1, the V gene TRDV2; 13 bases are a match to TRDD3. The germline V gene encodes CDR1 GEAIGNYY and CDR2 EKD. The CDR3 length is 18 residues. Trimming took 3 bases from V and 1 from J; bases not matched to a gene: 10. The chain's CDR3 is CACDSLLGDTRVTDKLIF. The CDR3 DNA is TGTGCCTGTGACTCGTTACTGGGGGATACGCGTGTCACCGATAAACTCATCTTT.

In regard to this clone: The likely explanation is a read error, given a far larger clone one base away. Other DNA sequences from this sample encode an identical CDR3 as well. This chain links TRDV2 with TRDJ1; 8 bases are shared with TRDD3. Germline CDR1 and CDR2: GEAIGNYY and EKD. This CDR3 contains 16 residues. V lost 3 bases, J lost 1 base, and 9 bases stayed unmatched. The CDR3 loop reads CACDALLGDATDKLIF. CDR3 DNA sequence: TGTGCCTGTGACGCTCTCCTGGGGGACGCCACCGATAAACTCATCTTT.

In this sample, this clone turned up many times. The protein TCRdb lists belongs to a much larger clone and differs from this DNA's translation at residue 19, which points to a read error; the protein shown is made from the DNA. Other DNA sequences in this specimen translate into the identical CDR3. The CDR3 region has the DNA TGTGCCTGTGACACCGGCAATCTTCCTACGTCTCCTGGTCTCACTACGCGCGATACACTCATCTTT. Protein: CACDTGNLPTSPGLTTRDTLIF. V is TRDV2 and J is TRDJ1; TRDD2 aligns across 8 bases. CDR1 GEAIGNYY and CDR2 EKD come from the germline V gene. CDR3 size: 22 residues.

Ten or more counts support this clone. One base away lies a much larger clone, so this may be a sequencing read error. Other DNA sequences in the same sample also yield this CDR3. The J gene is TRDJ1, the V gene TRDV2; D might be TRDD3 (5 bases). The CDR3 has 15 residues. CDR1 is GEAIGNYY and CDR2 is EKD in the germline V gene. Trimming removed 2 bases at V and 0 bases at J, with 12 bases between. The CDR3 loop reads CACDKRGPNTDKLIF. CDR3 DNA sequence: TGTGCCTGTGACAAGCGGGGGCCAAACACCGATAAACTCATCTTT.

There are a few counts of this clone. The germline gene is not matched at one end of the junction; a read error may be the cause. V gene TRDV2 combines with J gene TRDJ1, with D unclear. The CDR3 consists of 16 residues. Germline loops: CDR1 GEAIGNYY, CDR2 EKD. CDR3 coding DNA: TGTGCCTGTGACACGGTGGGAGGCCAGTACACCTATAAACTCATCTTT. Translation: CACDTVGGQYTYKLIF.

This clone was observed a few times. This DNA's translation differs at residue 8 from TCRdb's protein, which comes from a much larger clone; a read error is likely, and the protein shown is translated from the DNA. CDR3 in amino acids: CACEPVLVDTRRYTDKLIF. CDR3 DNA sequence: TGTGCCTGTGAACCTGTACTGGTGGATACGCGGAGGTACACCGATAAACTCATCTTT. J is TRDJ1 and V is TRDV2; 7 bases line up with TRDD3. The CDR3 runs to 19 residues. V lost 4 bases to trimming and J lost 0 bases; unmatched junction nucleotides: 19. CDR1 and CDR2 from the germline V gene are GEAIGNYY and EKD.

In regard to this clone: A much bigger clone sits one base away, suggesting this may be a read error. At the DNA level, this CDR3 is encoded by other sequences in the same sample as well. The chain has TRDV2 and TRDJ1; D might be TRDD2 (6 bases). Per the germline V gene, CDR1 is GEAIGNYY and CDR2 is EKD. CDR3 length: 21 amino acids. Deletions cut 0 bases from V and 0 bases from J, with 28 bases between. The CDR3 bases are TGTGCCTGTGACACCATTGAGTCCTACGAGAGTACTGGTCAGTACACCGATAAACTCATCTTT. It yields the protein CACDTIESYESTGQYTDKLIF.

A remark on this clone: TCRdb lists the protein of a much larger clone for this DNA, which differs at residue 19, so this is likely a read error; the protein given here is translated from the DNA itself. V and J are TRDV3 and TRDJ1; 13 bases line up with TRDD3. The CDR3 covers 23 residues. Germline V gives CDR1 TVYSNPD, CDR2 GDNSRS (reference sequence). This chain's CDR3 is CAFRLSYVSLNWGIRSDTGKLIF. The CDR3 DNA reads TGTGCCTTTCGACTTTCCTACGTGAGTCTTAACTGGGGGATACGGAGTGACACCGGTAAACTCATCTTT.

This clone appeared a few times. TCRdb's entry gives the protein of a much larger clone, which mismatches this DNA's translation at residue 9, likely from a read error; the protein reported here is translated from the DNA. V and J are TRDV1 and TRDJ1, with D tentatively TRDD2 (6 bases). Germline V CDR1 and CDR2: TSWWSYY, QGS. CDR3 length equals 21 residues. V lost 5 bases and J 3 bases, leaving 34 bases between the germline ends. The DNA of the CDR3 is TGTGCTCTTGGGACTCCAGAGGGCCGTCCTACATTCGCGACTAGGGCCGATAAACTCATCTTT. Protein: CALGTPEGRPTFATRADKLIF.

In its sample, this clone was seen a few times. TCRdb pairs this DNA with a much larger clone's protein that differs at residue 12, likely a read error; the protein shown was translated from the DNA. This chain uses TRDV2 with TRDJ1; TRDD3 matches at 7 bases. CDR1 and CDR2 from the germline V gene are GEAIGNYY and EKD. This CDR3 comprises 17 residues. V gave up 3 bases and J gave up 3 bases; unmatched junction bases: 15. The CDR3 bases are TGTGCCTGTGACGCCCTTACAGAGGGATACCACCCCGATAAACTCATCTTT. This codes for CACDALTEGYHPDKLIF.

As to this clone: One end of the junction does not line up with germline, which may come from a read error. The chain joins TRDV1 to TRDJ1; TRDD3 matches 13 bases. CDR3 length: 22 residues. In germline, CDR1 is TSWWSYY, CDR2 QGS. CDR3 sequence: CAIGDTDLAKGLRTGGYAKLIF. CDR3 DNA sequence: TGTGCTATTGGGGATACAGATCTGGCCAAGGGTCTCAGGACTGGGGGATACGCAAAACTCATCTTT.

In this sample, this clone turned up many times. TCRdb attributes to this sequence the protein of a much larger clone, which differs from the DNA translation at residue 4; a read error is likely, and the protein displayed is translated from the DNA. Other DNA sequences in the sample encode the same CDR3. The chain recombines TRDV2 with TRDJ1; unclear D gene. Per germline, CDR1 GEAIGNYY and CDR2 EKD. V dropped 4 bases and J dropped 4 bases, with 18 bases sitting between them. The CDR3 is made up of 15 amino acids. As DNA, the CDR3 is TGTGCCTGTGAGGGAATGGCCCCGAGCATCGATAAACTCATCTTT. Protein sequence: CACEGMAPSIDKLIF.

The table lists this clone with a few counts. One end of the junction fails to match germline, which may point to a read error. The V and J genes are TRDV1 and TRDJ1; TRDD3 might be the D (7 bases). The CDR3 length is 19 residues. Germline values: CDR1 TSWWSYY, CDR2 QGS. As DNA, the CDR3 is TGTGCTATTGGGGGCAGCAGTCCTACTTGGGGGACATTGACCGATAAACTCATCTTT. Amino acid sequence: CAIGGSSPTWGTLTDKLIF.